The 23 T cell receptor beta chains given below trace back to one sample, sequenced in a study of monozygotic twins with inflammatory bowel disease. TCRdb reworked the 5' RACE reads into one entry per CDR3 protein, no DNA. The specimen's table records around 450,000 distinct CDR3 sequences. The specimen sequenced was blood. Receptors originate from a human donor with ulcerative colitis or Crohn's disease, or a healthy co-twin of an affected twin (not recorded which).

The chain employs TRBV5-4 and TRBJ2-3; TCRdb gives TRBD2 as the D gene, but with no DNA this cannot be confirmed. Germline V lookup: CDR1 SGHNT, CDR2 YYREEE (reference sequence). There are 16 residues in the CDR3. The CDR3 spells CASSLSSGGRTDTQYF.

The rearrangement links TRBV27 to TRBJ2-5. This CDR3 is built from 16 residues. The germline CDR1 and CDR2 sequences are MNHEY and SMNVEV (reference sequence). This CDR3 reads CASNPSSGRSRETQYF.

This chain joins TRBV5-4 and TRBJ2-3. Germline CDR1 SGHNT, CDR2 YYREEE (reference sequence). The CDR3 loop spans 15 amino acids. The CDR3 loop reads CASSRVGQRGDTQYF.

The chain couples TRBV28 to TRBJ1-1; TCRdb gives TRBD1 as the D gene, but with no DNA this cannot be confirmed. The CDR3 totals 13 residues. The germline CDR1 and CDR2 sequences are MDHEN and SYDVKM. CDR3 amino acids: CATYRQQNTDAFF.

The V gene is TRBV4-1, the J gene TRBJ1-2; TCRdb indicates TRBD1, and absent DNA this call remains unverified. CDR1 and CDR2 (germline): MGHRA, YSYEKL. This CDR3 comprises 15 residues. The CDR3 loop reads CASSSTFSGNYGYTF.

The chain recombines TRBV12-3 or TRBV12-4 with TRBJ2-5. This CDR3 comprises 13 residues. CDR3 in amino acids: CASSLRPQETQYF.

The rearrangement joins TRBV3-1 to TRBJ2-2. CDR3 length: 13 amino acids. Germline CDR1 is LGHDT and CDR2 is YNNKEL (reference sequence). The CDR3: CASSQVLAGELFF.

The chain combines TRBV6-6 with TRBJ2-7; TCRdb calls TRBD1, which cannot be checked without DNA. The germline CDR1 and CDR2 sequences are MNHNY and SVGAGI (reference sequence). CDR3 length equals 14 residues. This CDR3 is CASRPQGALDEQYF.

The gene calls are TRBV10-3 and TRBJ2-7. This CDR3 contains 13 residues. Looked up from germline, CDR1 is ENHRY and CDR2 is SYGVKD. The chain's CDR3 is CAISGEHSYEQYF.

V is TRBV13 and J is TRBJ1-2; checking the TCRdb D call of TRBD1 is not possible without DNA. The length of the CDR3 is 15 residues. Germline CDR1 and CDR2: PRHDT and FYEKMQ (reference sequence). The CDR3 sequence: CASSLGQGLDNGYTF.

The chain has TRBV5-1 and TRBJ1-1; TCRdb picks TRBD1, but there is no DNA to check that call. This CDR3 is built from 14 residues. CDR1 and CDR2 (germline): SGHRS, YFSETQ. The CDR3 reads CASSRGWVDTEAFF.

The chain uses TRBV5-1 and TRBJ2-3; the D gene TCRdb calls, TRBD1, cannot be checked with no DNA. Per the germline V gene, CDR1 is SGHRS and CDR2 is YFSETQ. The CDR3 sequence is 15 residues long. The CDR3 region is CASSLTGGNTDTQYF.

The gene calls are TRBV29-1 and TRBJ1-6; TCRdb reports TRBD1, a call that lacks DNA to check it against. The CDR3 covers 13 residues. Germline V lookup: CDR1 SQVTM, CDR2 ANQGSEA. CDR3 in amino acids: CSVSTGGASPLHF.

The rearrangement joins TRBV5-5 to TRBJ2-3; TCRdb names TRBD1, which stays unverified in the absence of DNA. Germline V lookup: CDR1 SGHKS, CDR2 YYEKEE (reference sequence). The length of the CDR3 is 14 residues. CDR3 residues: CASSPGDPRVAQYF.

CDR3 sequence: CASSSATGPNTGELFF. The chain is built from TRBV6-5 and TRBJ2-2; the TRBD1 assignment by TCRdb is unverifiable without DNA. Germline-derived CDR1 and CDR2 are MNHEY and SVGAGI. This CDR3 has 16 amino acids.

The CDR3: CSAKFGTDSTDTQYF. The V call is TRBV20-1, the J call TRBJ2-3; lacking DNA, the TRBD1 call made by TCRdb goes unchecked. Looked up from germline, CDR1 is DFQATT and CDR2 is SNEGSKA (reference sequence). The CDR3 extends over 15 amino acids.

V usage is TRBV25-1 and J usage is TRBJ1-2. The CDR3 consists of 11 residues. Germline CDR1 MGHDK, CDR2 SYGVNS. The CDR3: CASSGFYGYTF.

V gene TRBV5-1 combines with J gene TRBJ2-5; lacking DNA, the TRBD2 call made by TCRdb goes unchecked. Per germline, CDR1 SGHRS and CDR2 YFSETQ. This CDR3 contains 16 residues. CDR3 residues: CASSKTSGALQETQYF.

The rearrangement joins TRBV28 to TRBJ2-5; TCRdb names TRBD2, which stays unverified in the absence of DNA. Germline V gives CDR1 MDHEN, CDR2 SYDVKM. CDR3 length equals 15 residues. CDR3 in amino acids: CASSFYGGRQETQYF.

V is TRBV7-2 and J is TRBJ1-4; the D call from TCRdb, TRBD1, cannot be confirmed without DNA. This CDR3 has 12 residues. Germline V gene data show CDR1 as SGHTA and CDR2 as FQGNSA. CDR3 in amino acids: CASSSPVEKLFF.

The chain carries TRBV6-5 and TRBJ1-6; TCRdb selects TRBD1, and the lack of DNA leaves this call unchecked. The germline gives CDR1 MNHEY, CDR2 SVGAGI. This CDR3 comprises 15 residues. The CDR3 sequence is CASSSRTGDNSPLHF.

CDR3 protein: CASSISTEGGYTF. The J gene is TRBJ1-2, the V gene TRBV5-1; TCRdb indicates TRBD1, and absent DNA this call remains unverified. From germline, CDR1 is SGHRS and CDR2 YFSETQ. The CDR3 is made up of 13 amino acids. The variable domain in full, with the rest retrieved from reference TRBV5-1 and TRBJ1-2, is KAGVTQTPRYLIKTRGQQVTLSCSPISGHRSVSWYQQTPGQGLQFLFEYFSETQRNKGNFPGRFSGRQFSNSRSEMNVSTLELGDSALYLCASSISTEGGYTFGSGTRLTVV.

The chain is built from TRBV29-1 and TRBJ1-1; no DNA is available, so the TRBD1 call from TCRdb remains unchecked. Germline V gene data show CDR1 as SQVTM and CDR2 as ANQGSEA. This CDR3 spans 13 amino acids. The CDR3 is CSVKGQGNTEAFF.